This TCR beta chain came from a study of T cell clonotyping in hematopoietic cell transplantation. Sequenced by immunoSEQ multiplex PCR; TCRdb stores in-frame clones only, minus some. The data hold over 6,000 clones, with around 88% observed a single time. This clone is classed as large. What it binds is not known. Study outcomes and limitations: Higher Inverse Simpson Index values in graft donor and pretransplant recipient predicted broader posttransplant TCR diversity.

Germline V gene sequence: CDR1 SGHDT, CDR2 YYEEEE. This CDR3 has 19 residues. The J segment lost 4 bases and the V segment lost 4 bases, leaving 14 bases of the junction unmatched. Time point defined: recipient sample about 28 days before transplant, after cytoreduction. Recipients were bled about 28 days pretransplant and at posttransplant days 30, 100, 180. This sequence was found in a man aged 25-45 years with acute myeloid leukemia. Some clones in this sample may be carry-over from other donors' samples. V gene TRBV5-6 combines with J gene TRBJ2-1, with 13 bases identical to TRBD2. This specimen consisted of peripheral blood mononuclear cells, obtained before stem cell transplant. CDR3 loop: CASSTTSGRASFSYNEQFF. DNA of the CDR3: TGTGCCAGCAGCACTACTAGCGGGAGGGCCTCCTTTTCTTACAATGAGCAGTTCTTC.